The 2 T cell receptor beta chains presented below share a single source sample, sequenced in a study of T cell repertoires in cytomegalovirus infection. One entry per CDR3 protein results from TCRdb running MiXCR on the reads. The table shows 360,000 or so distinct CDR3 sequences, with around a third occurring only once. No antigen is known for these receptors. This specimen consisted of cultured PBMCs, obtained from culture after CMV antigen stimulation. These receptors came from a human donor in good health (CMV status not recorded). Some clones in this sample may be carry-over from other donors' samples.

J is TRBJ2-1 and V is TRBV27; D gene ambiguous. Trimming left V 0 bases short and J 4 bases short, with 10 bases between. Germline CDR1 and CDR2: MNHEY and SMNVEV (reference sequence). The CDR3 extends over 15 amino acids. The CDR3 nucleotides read TGTGCCAGCAGTTTATCGTCCCTCTTATACAATGAGCAGTTCTTC. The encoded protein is CASSLSSLLYNEQFF.

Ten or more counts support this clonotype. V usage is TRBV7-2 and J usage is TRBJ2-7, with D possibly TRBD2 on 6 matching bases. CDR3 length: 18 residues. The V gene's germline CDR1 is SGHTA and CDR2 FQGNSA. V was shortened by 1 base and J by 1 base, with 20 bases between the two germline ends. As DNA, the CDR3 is TGTGCCAGCAGCTTAGTTCAATCGTGGGGGGATAAATCCTACGAGCAGTACTTC. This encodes CASSLVQSWGDKSYEQYF.